The present T cell receptor (beta chain) was sequenced within a study of cytomegalovirus exposure and HLA in healthy donors (dated by TCRdb to 2017 to 2019). Study-wide context: An earlier analysis of some 500 of the donors reported approximately 290 Gb of sequence data and 100 million to 130 million unique TCR beta sequences from 150 million to 200 million T cells. Approximately 300 gigabases of sequencing data and 91 million or so unique TCR sequences made up an early release that covered several hundred HLA-typed donors. Among the roughly 400 genotyped donors, about 83% belonged to the genetic ancestry cluster associated with self-reported Caucasian donors. The study aimed to test whether cataloging public T cell receptors could reveal signatures of past pathogen exposure. Using immunosequencing, the study profiled T cell repertoires from 666 subjects and related those repertoires to cytomegalovirus serostatus. Besides the first cohort of roughly 660 subjects, a separate validation cohort made up of 120 different subjects was used. High-throughput TCR immunosequencing, statistical association of individual TCRs with disease status, and machine learning were combined to predict cytomegalovirus infection status. A later analysis re-analyzed previously published TCR beta repertoires from 666 donors and added high-resolution HLA genotyping to study TCR occurrence patterns. The later analysis used no new phenotypic data to find candidate immune exposures, relying instead on TCR beta sequences and their occurrence across donors. In an earlier analysis of 587 of the donors, high-throughput TCR beta sequencing was used to judge whether each TCR beta V gene segment behaved as functional or pseudogenic. Donor age, sex, ethnicity and CMV serostatus were compiled alongside the repertoire data. In a later genetic analysis, genome-wide SNP genotypes for 398 of the 666 donors were used, and that subset was treated as a discovery cohort. All discovery cohort repertoires had been generated using a single sequencing platform. Both class I and class II loci were covered by HLA typing, at four-digit resolution. Typing coverage differed by locus: A, B, C, DRB1 and DQB1 were typed in about 620-630 donors, DQA1 in 522, DPA1 in around 610, and DPB1 in roughly 450. Roughly five DR-DQ haplotypes were handled as single units for association and clustering, since linkage in the cohort was strong. Across 300 to 400 genotyped donors of the cohort, an average of approximately 220,000 unique TCR beta nucleotide sequences per donor were sequenced, and 15% to 20% of those sequences were non-productive. Overall study outcomes, separate from this receptor: Because HLA typing was missing for some donors at each locus, association tests included only the typed subset. In this cohort, only TCR beta chains were sequenced, and detectable features were limited by the absence of alpha or paired-chain data. Linkage disequilibrium might explain the correlated functional status among segregating V segments, but an unknown experimental factor could not be excluded. It was suggested by the authors that the approach could potentially be generalized to other disease states and immunological phenotypes. In an earlier analysis of over 550 of the donors, most TCR beta V segments were observed in productive rearrangements about 87% or about 30% of the time, broadly matching IMGT annotations. Some IMGT-functional V segments, including TRBV6-2 and TRBV6-3, could not be told apart with the 87-base-pair reads, so those segments were excluded. A total of about 150 TCR beta chains were listed by the study as associated with cytomegalovirus. Several of the top co-occurrence clusters appeared to be linked to parvovirus B19, influenza, CMV and Epstein-Barr virus, according to a later analysis. A further reported finding was that TCR beta sequences accurately predicted the HLA-A and HLA-B alleles for most subjects in the first cohort. Because counts were too low, roughly 18 rarely observed V segments, including chromosome 9 orphons, were left out of the earlier analysis of approximately 580 of the donors. Most CMV-associated TCR beta chains appeared to be HLA-restricted in a later analysis, and the HLA associations seemed to be driven largely by CMV exposure. The sequencing pipeline was judged likely to have produced a cluster of highly shared sequence variants as a technical artifact. Specific HLA alleles were associated with roughly 16,000 TCR beta sequences at a false discovery rate of 0.05 in a later analysis. Across donors, most TCR sequences were observed very rarely, whereas some public TCRs were present in many individuals. In a later analysis, HLA-associated TCR beta chains were found to be more clonally expanded and to have lower generation probabilities than equally common non-associated chains. When HLA alleles, especially DR and DQ, strongly co-occurred, TCR associations were difficult to assign to individual alleles. A later genetic analysis associated a missense DCLRE1C variant with V-gene and J-gene trimming of TCR beta chains, and an independent cohort replicated the association. A later analysis found that TCR association rates varied across HLA loci, with DRB1 alleles showing the most associated TCRs and HLA-C alleles the fewest. The presence/absence analyses assumed that sequencing depth was roughly uniform across donors, and that assumption may not be true. A later genetic analysis reported fewer N-insertions in productive TCRs among donors in an Asian-associated ancestry cluster than the roughly 620-donor mean. In both the original and validation cohorts, the classifier was reported to diagnose cytomegalovirus status with high specificity and sensitivity. Three of the identified cytomegalovirus-associated TCR beta chains were confirmed in vitro to be specific for cytomegalovirus antigens. For the cohort, immune exposure information was limited to CMV serostatus.

The table lists this clone with a few counts. Its antigen is not yet known. Base qualities are not at hand, and no much larger clone is one base apart. The cohort was made up of around 720 healthy bone marrow donors. At the time of sampling, all cohort members were nominally healthy, though unrecorded immune exposures were likely present. The donor was CMV seropositive and belonged to the group of 250 to 300 seropositive cohort members. Each donor provided a peripheral blood sample, and peripheral blood mononuclear cells were used for TCR beta sequencing. The Qiagen DNeasy Blood Extraction Kit was used to extract genomic DNA from the blood cell samples. The germline V gene specifies MNHNS as CDR1 and SASEGT as CDR2. The V end loses 1 base and the J end loses 9 bases, and a stretch of 10 bases separates them. The CDR3 goes from the cysteine to the phenylalanine over 13 residues. The only DNA kept is the CDR3, 39 bases in frame from the first base.

The library relied on the immunoSEQ multiplex PCR assay. A mixture of 60 forward primers for TCR Vbeta segments and 13 reverse primers for TCR Jbeta segments was used in the multiplex PCR. Amplification of the CDR3 region of rearranged TCR beta genes was performed with a multiplex PCR assay on genomic DNA. On the Illumina HiSeq System, the amplified TCR beta libraries were sequenced as 87-base-pair reads. The authors' pipeline ran thus. In a later analysis, roughly 80 million unique TCR beta chains were counted across the 500 to 850 repertoires, and about 10 million of these chains were shared by at least two donors. Raw reads were error-corrected and collapsed into unique sequences by a nearest-neighbor algorithm in which closely related sequences were merged to remove PCR and sequencing errors. Alignment of CDR3 sequences to IMGT reference sequences was used to assign V, D and J gene segments. For a sequence to be retained, at least a six-nucleotide match to both a V gene segment and a J gene segment was required. A rearrangement counted as productive if the CDR3 had no stop codons and remained in frame with V and J, and every other rearrangement counted as non-productive. CDR3 was defined according to IMGT convention as the region running from the second conserved V-encoded cysteine to the conserved J-encoded phenylalanine. Sequences without an unambiguous match to a single V gene segment were excluded from the earlier analysis of 450 to 750 of the donors. An earlier analysis of 500 to 700 of the donors classified V segments as functional when productive rearrangements were above 56.7% and as segregating when the standard deviation between donors was above 5%. To diagnose cytomegalovirus status from the catalog of TCR beta chain sequences, a statistical classification framework was built. In a later analysis, TCR nucleotide sequences were compared against IMGT/GENE-DB human TR gene sequences so that V and J genes could be assigned. A later analysis assigned CDR3 sequences and most-parsimonious VDJ recombination scenarios with the TCRdist pipeline. A later analysis defined each TCR beta chain by its CDR3 amino acid sequence plus V-gene family, and excluded reads lacking a unique V-gene family. In a later analysis, 450 to 600 highly shared, low-generation-probability nucleotide sequences were removed to address suspected cross-contamination and a sequencing artifact. In a later analysis, a clonal expansion index for each public chain was calculated from normalized within-repertoire ranks of inferred template counts. A later analysis computed generation probabilities with a VDJ recombination model fitted to out-of-frame rearrangements, and checked the results against IGoR. In a later analysis, TCR-TCR, TCR-HLA and TCR-CMV co-occurrence was scored with hypergeometric tests, and a repertoire-size bias correction was applied to TCR pairs. To estimate false discovery rates, a later analysis permuted the HLA or CMV assignments 20 times. In a later analysis, co-occurring TCRs were grouped using DBSCAN, and TCRdist sequence similarity was added for clustering within HLA-allele-positive subsets. Repertoires with fewer than 30,000 or more than 120,000 public chains were left out of co-occurrence clustering, as were several repertoires with anomalous nucleotide sharing. TCRdb obtained this table from immuneACCESS and retained in-frame rearrangements with V and J assigned. These tables miss some clones; where compared with another copy, unresolved V genes account for less than half of the shortfall, and the remainder is unexplained. V and J calls and clone size are as listed in that table; D and trimming were resolved from the DNA. The sample includes approximately 92,000 clones, with 60% to 85% observed a single time. Under 8% of the sample belongs to the ten largest clones.

The sequence came from a man aged 50-59 years in good health and CMV-seropositive. This chain joins TRBV6-1 to TRBJ2-1; no D gene can be assigned with confidence. Sample: PBMCs. The sequenced DNA: TGTGCCAGCAGTGAAGAGAGAGCGTGTGAGCAGTTCTTC. Its translation reads: CASSEERACEQFF.